This T cell receptor beta chain was captured in a study of OX40 agonist ivuxolimab in advanced cancers. CDR1 and CDR2 from the germline V gene are SGHVS and FQNEAQ. The CDR3 totals 15 residues. V was clipped by 1 base and J by 4 bases, with 12 bases between them. The timepoints at which blood was sampled were baseline, cycle 4 day 1, and cycle 7 day 1. The method was immunoSEQ multiplex PCR; TCRdb's version includes in-frame clones alone and lacks a portion of them. Among about 39,000 clones, around nine tenths were seen once, and the ten largest hold approximately 22%. The gene calls are TRBV7-8 and TRBJ2-3, with a weak D call TRBD2 (5 bases). Sequenced material: CD4+ or CD8+ T cells sorted from blood, taken in a trial of the OX40 agonist ivuxolimab. This sequence originates from an adult with an advanced solid tumor such as melanoma, head and neck, liver or kidney cancer. CDR3 protein: CASSLGAGGADTQYF. CDR3 DNA sequence: TGTGCCAGCAGCTTAGGGGCGGGTGGGGCAGATACGCAGTATTTT.